Reported below is one T cell receptor (beta chain). What it recognizes is unknown. Trimming cost V 0 bases and J 7 bases; bases outside gene matches: 8. The CDR3 consists of 16 residues. Germline CDR1 reads SGDLS; CDR2 reads YYNGEE. This entry belongs to a study of lymphopenia after photon versus proton radiotherapy. This table comes from immunoSEQ multiplex PCR, and its TCRdb copy is limited to in-frame clones, with some not included. This table holds about 55,000 clones, approximately 84% found once. Study-level findings and limits: After the lymphocyte nadir, photon-treated repertoires showed oligoclonal expansion, especially of CD8+ Temra cells. In patients who died, overall survival fell as post-nadir TCR diversity dropped more. Relative stability marked proton patients; photon patients lost diversity and naive cells.

The source material was peripheral blood, sampled from a patient treated with proton-based radiotherapy. This receptor was obtained from a man between 60 and 75 years old with pancreatic cancer. This chain connects TRBV9 to TRBJ2-1, with 9 nucleotides matching TRBD2. DNA of the CDR3: TGTGCCAGCAGCGTAGATGCTAGCGGGATATTAAATGAGCAGTTCTTC. Encoded protein: CASSVDASGILNEQFF.